This TCR beta chain comes out of a study of regulatory T cells in long-lasting Graves disease. To make TCR beta libraries, researchers used iRepertoire HTBI primers and Arm-PCR of CDR3 regions. Each CDR3 protein is one row after TCRdb ran MiXCR on the multiplex PCR reads. Of around 500,000 distinct CDR3 sequences in the sample, about 16% were seen once. The trim removed 0 bases at V and 4 bases at J, leaving 3 bases unmatched. The CDR3 totals 15 residues. The germline CDR1 and CDR2 sequences are KGHSH and LQKENI. The sample holds many counts of this clonotype. Sample time point: newly diagnosed GD, antithyroid drugs for less than 3 months. PBMC RNA served as the TCR library source. The same specimen was also included in a second study, on T cells in Graves' hyperthyroidism and ophthalmopathy.

The chain recombines TRBV18 with TRBJ2-3; 8 bases are a match to TRBD2. Source: peripheral blood mononuclear cells (PBMCs), taken at new diagnosis, from a patient treated with antithyroid drugs. This clonotype was obtained from a woman aged 35-65 years with Graves disease. CDR3 nucleotides: TGTGCCAGCTCACCACCCGGGGGGGCCGCAGATACGCAGTATTTT. It is translated as CASSPPGGAADTQYF.